The TCR beta chain described here comes from a study of blood T cell repertoires in COVID-19. Per the original data handling: Reference gene primer amplification gave estimated nucleated cell counts. Method: immunoSEQ multiplex PCR; TCRdb's copy keeps in-frame clones and lacks some. The DNA gave D and trimming, while V, J and clone size come from that table. The table lists about 110,000 clones, approximately 82% of them singletons, with roughly 18% in the top ten. Germline CDR1 MNHNY, CDR2 SVGAGI (reference sequence). Losses at the gene ends were 8 bases for V and 0 bases for J; bases not matched to a gene: 1. The CDR3 extends over 13 amino acids.

The receptor was isolated from a woman aged 55-70 years with acute or convalescent COVID-19. The chain combines TRBV6-6 with TRBJ2-7, with 10 bases aligning to TRBD2. Sequencing was done on a sample of peripheral blood. The CDR3 sequence is CASVAGGSYEQYF. The CDR3 bases are TGTGCCAGCGTAGCGGGAGGCTCCTACGAGCAGTACTTC.